The sequence of this TCR beta chain was determined in a study of blood T cell repertoires in COVID-19. Looking at the study overall: The United States, Italy and Spain provided the acute and convalescent COVID-19 samples. The analysed material was cDNA or gDNA that came from T cells, B-cell-depleted T cells, or PBMCs.

The method was immunoSEQ multiplex PCR; TCRdb's version includes in-frame clones alone and lacks a portion of them. In the table there are about 400,000 clones, 86% of which are singletons. CDR3 size: 16 residues. Trimming shortened V by 3 bases and J by 10 bases, and 21 bases separated the two germline ends. Germline assignment: CDR1 MNHEY and CDR2 SVGAGI. The sequence was collected from a woman in her twenties or thirties with active or convalescent COVID-19. The chain links TRBV6-5 to TRBJ1-4, with a weak D call TRBD1 (6 bases). Sample: peripheral blood. The CDR3 bases are TGTGCCAGCAGTTATTCAAACTATGGACAGTTGGGAAAACTGTTTTTT. Translated, it gives CASSYSNYGQLGKLFF.